The text below deals with one T cell receptor beta chain. The sample comes from a study of technical replicates of blood from a few donors. Sequenced by immunoSEQ multiplex PCR; TCRdb stores in-frame clones only, minus some. The table records 91,000 or so clones, roughly 94% of them present only once. V gave up 1 base and J gave up 5 bases, with 15 bases separating them. The CDR3 is 16 residues long. Germline CDR1 reads SGHVS; CDR2 reads FNYEAQ. The sequencing input was T cells isolated from PBMCs. The chain employs TRBV7-6 and TRBJ2-1, with D perhaps matching TRBD1 (5 bases). The clonotype was recovered from a human donor in good health. The CDR3 protein is CASSLVSDTPDNEQFF. The CDR3 DNA reads TGTGCCAGCAGCTTAGTATCGGACACACCCGACAATGAGCAGTTCTTC. The full variable domain, completed using reference TRBV7-6 and TRBJ2-1, is GAGVSQSPRYKVTKRGQDVALRCDPISGHVSLYWYRQALGQGPEFLTYFNYEAQQDKSGLPNDRFSAERPEGSISTLTIQRTEQRDSAMYRCASSLVSDTPDNEQFFGPGTRLTVL.